One sample yielded the 24 T cell receptor beta chains listed below, sequenced in a study of blood T cell repertoires in COVID-19. Sequenced by immunoSEQ multiplex PCR; TCRdb stores in-frame clones only, minus some. The sample has 150,000 or so clones, roughly 80% seen once. The sequenced sample was peripheral blood. The receptors derive from a woman aged 55-69 years with COVID-19, enrolled during active disease.

The CDR3 spells CASSYDSRVRSNQPQHF. In DNA form, the CDR3 reads TGTGCCAGCAGTTACGATTCACGGGTAAGGAGCAATCAGCCCCAGCATTTT. The chain is built from TRBV6-2 or TRBV6-3 and TRBJ1-5; D is unclear. The CDR3 totals 17 residues. Germline loops: CDR1 MNHEY, CDR2 SVGEGT. Trimming cost V 2 bases and J 1 base, with 15 bases left between them.

The CDR3 sequence: CASSYPRDRGQYEQYF. CDR3 coding DNA: TGTGCCAGCAGTTACCCCCGGGACAGGGGGCAATACGAGCAGTACTTC. The chain recombines TRBV6-5 with TRBJ2-7, with 12 bases fitting TRBD1. The CDR3 contains 16 residues. V lost 2 bases, J lost 4 bases, and 6 bases stayed unmatched. Germline values: CDR1 MNHEY, CDR2 SVGAGI.

The rearrangement joins TRBV7-9 to TRBJ1-1; D might be TRBD1 (6 bases). This CDR3 has 16 residues. The ends were cut back, 2 bases at V and 0 bases at J, with 13 bases in the middle. Germline V CDR1 and CDR2: SEHNR, FQNEAQ (reference sequence). CDR3 residues: CASSLLIGTMNTEAFF. The DNA for the CDR3 is TGTGCCAGCAGCTTATTGATCGGGACAATGAACACTGAAGCTTTCTTT. Looking up the rest from reference TRBV7-9 and TRBJ1-1 gives the full variable domain: DTGVSQNPRHKITKRGQNVTFRCDPISEHNRLYWYRQTLGQGPEFLTYFQNEAQLEKSRLLSDRFSAERPKGSFSTLEIQRTEQGDSAMYLCASSLLIGTMNTEAFFGQGTRLTVV.

CDR3 sequence (DNA): TGCGCCAGCAGCATCCCGGGACAGGGACTATACAATGAGCAGTTCTTC. Its translation: CASSIPGQGLYNEQFF. The chain employs TRBV4-1 and TRBJ2-1; 9 nucleotides align to TRBD1. The germline gives CDR1 MGHRA, CDR2 YSYEKL. This CDR3 has 16 amino acids. With V trimmed by 5 bases and J by 4 bases, 9 bases remained unmatched.

This clone came up once. The rearrangement links TRBV2 to TRBJ1-5; 9 bases agree with TRBD1. Per germline, CDR1 SNHLY and CDR2 FYNNEI. Unmatched junction bases numbered 8, after V lost 7 bases and J lost 7 bases. The CDR3 is made up of 14 amino acids. As DNA, the CDR3 is TGTGCCAGCACCCTGACAGGGGGAAGGCAGCCCCAGCATTTT. This codes for CASTLTGGRQPQHF.

This clone was seen only once. This chain uses TRBV2 with TRBJ1-1; 8 bases align to TRBD1. This CDR3 spans 15 amino acids. Trimming took 3 bases from V and 3 from J; bases not matched to a gene: 6. The V gene's germline CDR1 is SNHLY and CDR2 FYNNEI. The chain's CDR3 is CASSDDRGKDTEAFF. CDR3 bases: TGTGCCAGCAGTGACGACAGGGGAAAAGACACTGAAGCTTTCTTT. Filled out from reference TRBV2 and TRBJ1-1, the complete variable domain reads EPEVTQTPSHQVTQMGQEVILRCVPISNHLYFYWYRQILGQKVEFLVSFYNNEISEKSEIFDDQFSVERPDGSNFTLKIRSTKLEDSAMYFCASSDDRGKDTEAFFGQGTRLTVV.

The rearrangement uses TRBV7-3 and TRBJ2-3; weak D call: TRBD2 (5 bases). The germline gives CDR1 SGHTA, CDR2 FQGTGA. V was clipped by 5 bases and J by 3 bases, with 12 bases between them. The CDR3 sequence is 14 residues long. CDR3 sequence reads: CASSLVGSTDTQYF. CDR3 sequence (DNA): TGTGCCAGCAGCCTCGTGGGGAGTACAGATACGCAGTATTTT.

J is TRBJ2-3 and V is TRBV10-1; possibly TRBD2 for D (6 bases). The CDR3 spans 15 residues. Germline CDR1 WNHNN, CDR2 SYGVQD (reference sequence). The germline V and J ends were trimmed by 0 bases and 7 bases, with 14 bases remaining between them. CDR3 nucleotide sequence: TGCGCCAGCAGTGAGTCCGGGACTGGATCGAATACGCAGTATTTT. Protein: CASSESGTGSNTQYF.

This clone was detected a few times. CDR3 nucleotides: TGCGCCAGCAGCCAAGTAGCAGACAGGTTGGTCATTCAGTACTTC. Translation gives CASSQVADRLVIQYF. The V call is TRBV4-1, the J call TRBJ2-4; D is perhaps TRBD1 (6 bases). The germline V and J ends were trimmed by 1 base and 9 bases, with 16 bases remaining between them. This CDR3 is built from 15 residues. CDR1 and CDR2 (germline): MGHRA, YSYEKL.

The chain recombines TRBV28 with TRBJ1-6; TRBD1 matches at 7 bases. J was trimmed by 9 bases and V by 5 bases; bases with no gene match: 7. CDR3 length equals 14 residues. Germline lookup yields CDR1 MDHEN and CDR2 SYDVKM. The CDR3 nucleotides read TGTGCCAGCAGTGGGGACAGAGTCGGTTCACCCCTCCACTTT. Its translation: CASSGDRVGSPLHF.

This clone was counted a few times. The rearrangement links TRBV10-3 to TRBJ1-5; 10 bases agree with TRBD1. After removal of 9 bases from V and 6 bases from J, the junction contained 5 bases not matched to a gene. This CDR3 comprises 13 residues. Germline V lookup: CDR1 ENHRY, CDR2 SYGVKD. The CDR3 coding sequence is TGTGCCATTGGGACAGGGGAGATTCAGCCCCAGCATTTT. Its protein product is CAIGTGEIQPQHF.

The chain couples TRBV7-8 to TRBJ2-7; 8 nucleotides match TRBD1. Germline CDR1 reads SGHVS; CDR2 reads FQNEAQ. Trimming took 5 bases from V and 2 from J; bases not matched to a gene: 8. This CDR3 has 15 residues. The CDR3 sequence: CASSLAGQVAYEQYV. CDR3 DNA: TGTGCCAGCAGCCTGGCGGGACAGGTCGCCTACGAGCAGTACGTC.

This clone has just one count. This chain connects TRBV6-5 to TRBJ2-7; 10 bases agree with TRBD1. Trimming cost V 6 bases and J 5 bases; bases outside gene matches: 7. CDR1 is MNHEY, CDR2 SVGAGI, per germline. The CDR3 totals 14 residues. CDR3 in amino acids: CASRPGQGRHEQYF. The DNA for the CDR3 is TGTGCCAGCAGACCGGGACAGGGGAGACACGAGCAGTACTTC.

The chain recombines TRBV29-1 with TRBJ2-3, with 8 nucleotides matching TRBD2. CDR3 size: 14 residues. V lost 4 bases and J lost 2; bases outside the gene matches: 5. Germline values: CDR1 SQVTM, CDR2 ANQGSEA. The CDR3 DNA reads TGCAGCGTTGTCGAGCGGGGGTTCACAGATACGCAGTATTTT. This codes for CSVVERGFTDTQYF.

This clone was recorded once. The V gene is TRBV21-1, the J gene TRBJ2-7; the table calls TRBD2, which could not be checked here. TRBV21-1 is a known pseudogene. The length of the CDR3 is 12 residues. In nucleotides, the CDR3 is TGTGCCAGCGGGGGGTCCCCCGAGGAGGAGTACGTC. Translating gives CASGGSPEEEYV.

This chain uses TRBV11-2 with TRBJ1-2; D unresolved. The germline gives CDR1 SGHAT, CDR2 FQNNGV. CDR3 length: 15 residues. Trimming removed 3 bases from V and 4 bases from J, with 15 bases in between. The CDR3 loop is CASSLSTQRGYGYTF. In DNA form, the CDR3 reads TGTGCCAGCAGCTTGAGCACCCAACGAGGCTATGGCTACACCTTC.

The chain combines TRBV29-1 with TRBJ1-2; no firm D call. Trimming stripped 6 bases from V and 4 bases from J, with 9 bases between. Germline values: CDR1 SQVTM, CDR2 ANQGSEA. The CDR3 consists of 11 residues. CDR3 protein: CSVPGLYGYTF. The CDR3 DNA sequence: TGCAGCGTCCCCGGACTCTATGGCTACACCTTC.

This sequence joins TRBV7-9 and TRBJ1-6; D is perhaps TRBD1 (5 bases). The CDR3 spans 14 residues. V dropped 5 bases and J dropped 7 bases, with 12 bases sitting between them. Per the germline V gene, CDR1 is SEHNR and CDR2 is FQNEAQ (reference sequence). CDR3 DNA sequence: TGTGCCAGCAGCCCAGGACGGACAAATTCACCCCTCCACTTT. This encodes CASSPGRTNSPLHF.

The chain uses TRBV19 and TRBJ2-7; 8 nucleotides match TRBD2. Germline V gene data show CDR1 as LNHDA and CDR2 as SQIVND (reference sequence). The CDR3 runs to 16 residues. Unmatched junction bases numbered 10, after V lost 4 bases and J lost 2 bases. CDR3 coding DNA: TGTGCCAGTAGTAGACAACTAGCGGTTGCCGCCTACGAGCAGTACTTC. This sequence encodes CASSRQLAVAAYEQYF.

CDR3 in amino acids: CASSLSRQINSNQPQHF. The CDR3 DNA reads TGTGCCAGCAGCCTTTCCAGACAGATTAATAGCAATCAGCCCCAGCATTTT. The chain joins TRBV4-2 to TRBJ1-5; possible D gene TRBD1, 5 bases. CDR3 length: 17 amino acids. Trimming shortened V by 4 bases and J by 0 bases, and 16 bases separated the two germline ends. The germline V gene has CDR1 LGHNA and CDR2 YNFKEQ.

The rearrangement links TRBV2 to TRBJ1-2; TRBD1 aligns across 7 bases. This CDR3 is built from 13 residues. Germline CDR1 reads SNHLY; CDR2 reads FYNNEI. V was clipped by 3 bases and J by 6 bases; unmatched bases: 4. DNA for the CDR3: TGTGCCAGCAGTGATTACAGGGGTCATGGCTACACCTTC. Residues: CASSDYRGHGYTF.

The chain links TRBV5-1 to TRBJ2-5; D is undetermined. Looked up from germline, CDR1 is SGHRS and CDR2 is YFSETQ. The CDR3 covers 13 residues. Trimming cost V 4 bases and J 1 base, with 8 bases left between them. In DNA, the CDR3 is TGCGCCAGCAGCCTGTTCCTCCAAGAGACCCAGTACTTC. Translating it yields CASSLFLQETQYF. The full variable domain, completed using reference TRBV5-1 and TRBJ2-5, is KAGVTQTPRYLIKTRGQQVTLSCSPISGHRSVSWYQQTPGQGLQFLFEYFSETQRNKGNFPGRFSGRQFSNSRSEMNVSTLELGDSALYLCASSLFLQETQYFGPGTRLLVL.

The rearrangement joins TRBV10-3 to TRBJ2-1, with 8 bases matching TRBD2. CDR1 is ENHRY and CDR2 is SYGVKD in the germline V gene. The V and J ends lost 4 bases and 5 bases, in that order; junction bases with no gene match: 7. This CDR3 region has 15 residues. The CDR3, as DNA: TGTGCCATCAGTGGTTTGCGGGGGGTTAACAATGAGCAGTTCTTC. Its protein is CAISGLRGVNNEQFF.

The chain recombines TRBV6-5 with TRBJ2-1; D perhaps matches TRBD1 (6 bases). The ends were cut back, 6 bases at V and 0 bases at J, with 12 bases in the middle. The CDR3 covers 15 residues. The germline V gene encodes CDR1 MNHEY and CDR2 SVGAGI. The CDR3 coding sequence is TGTGCCAGCAGACCCGGGGACAACTCCTACAATGAGCAGTTCTTC. Translation gives CASRPGDNSYNEQFF.